This TCR beta chain was captured in a study of OX40 agonist ivuxolimab in advanced cancers. About the research overall: An agonistic human IgG2 monoclonal antibody against OX40 (CD134) was given. Prior checkpoint blockade (anti-PD-1, anti-PD-L1 or anti-CTLA-4) was permitted; under 50% had it. Findings of the study overall: Partial responders at 0.1-3.0 mg/kg showed near-lowest clonal expansion.

Data came from immunoSEQ multiplex PCR; TCRdb stores just in-frame clones and leaves some out. The sample records approximately 30,000 clones, roughly 80% being singletons. Regarding this clone: Antigen: not known.

The germline V and J ends were trimmed by 2 bases and 0 bases, with 16 bases remaining between them. The CDR3 contains 17 residues. The sequence came from an adult with an advanced solid tumor such as melanoma, head and neck, liver or kidney cancer. This specimen consisted of CD4+ or CD8+ T cells sorted from blood, obtained in a trial of the OX40 agonist ivuxolimab. The gene calls are TRBV23-1 and TRBJ1-1; D uncertain. TRBV23-1 is filed as an ORF, its function uncertain. The CDR3 here is CASSQNQPQELNTEAFF. DNA of the CDR3: TGCGCCAGCAGTCAAAACCAACCTCAGGAGTTGAACACTGAAGCTTTCTTT.